This TCR beta chain was identified during a study of CD8 T cells in Susac syndrome. A quantity of roughly 0.5 to 1 ug RNA underwent reverse transcription using random hexamers. An immunoSEQ multiplex PCR generated amplified TCR beta CDR3 products spanning 54 Vbeta and 13 Jbeta. TCRdb used MiXCR to reprocess the immunoSEQ multiplex PCR reads, holding one entry per CDR3 protein. Among 150,000 to 200,000 distinct CDR3 sequences, 90% to 95% were seen once, and the ten largest hold just over 0.13%. TCR beta sequences were obtained from blood CD8+ and CD4+ T cells. Negative isolation yielded the CD8+ and CD4+ T cells, while FACS enriched the TEMRA cells. The CDR3 is 16 amino acids. Germline V lookup: CDR1 MNHEY, CDR2 SVGEGT. The trim removed 0 bases at V and 6 bases at J, leaving 7 bases unmatched.

The specimen sequenced was CD4+ T cells from PBMCs. This receptor was taken from a human donor in good health. This chain links TRBV6-2 or TRBV6-3 with TRBJ2-7; TRBD1 matches 11 bases. This CDR3 reads CASSYSAGTGGFEQYF. CDR3 in DNA: TGTGCCAGCAGTTACTCTGCCGGGACAGGGGGATTCGAGCAGTACTTC.